This T cell receptor (beta chain) derives from a study of T cells expressing NK-cell markers. TCRdb reworked the 5' RACE reads into one entry per CDR3 protein, no DNA. This sample's table reports hundreds of thousands of distinct CDR3 sequences. Sequencing was carried out using blood T cells: a sorted CD56 or NKG2C T cell subset, CD4+ or CD8+ T cells, or bulk PBMC T cells (not recorded which). This TCR derives from a man aged 18-75 years in good health.

CDR3 region: CASGGGSYYGYTF. The chain employs TRBV28 and TRBJ1-2; TCRdb's assignment of TRBD1 cannot be checked, as there is no DNA. Germline values: CDR1 MDHEN, CDR2 SYDVKM. This CDR3 is 13 amino acids long.